In its sample, the clone carrying this TCR beta chain was seen once. This sample is drawn from a study of blood T cell repertoires in COVID-19. Across the study: Both acute and convalescent COVID-19 samples were obtained from the United States, Italy and Spain. In each case, the material was cDNA or gDNA derived from T cells, B-cell-depleted T cells, or PBMCs.

Trimming cost V 5 bases and J 10 bases; bases outside gene matches: 6. Germline V gene sequence: CDR1 MDHEN, CDR2 SYDVKM. CDR3 length: 12 amino acids. Methods used by the authors: Estimation of nucleated cell counts relied on the amplification of reference gene primers. Sequencing used immunoSEQ multiplex PCR; TCRdb keeps in-frame clones, though not all of them. V, J and clone size reflect that table, while D and trimming were determined from the DNA. The table lists tens of thousands of clones, approximately 89% of them singletons. V usage is TRBV28 and J usage is TRBJ1-1; 8 bases line up with TRBD1. The sequenced material came from peripheral blood. This TCR was recovered from a human donor in a cohort sampled during active COVID-19. CDR3 loop: CASSLNRGGAFF. DNA of the CDR3: TGTGCCAGCAGTCTGAACAGGGGGGGAGCTTTCTTT.